This T cell receptor (beta chain) is from a study of T cell responses to AZD1222 COVID-19 vaccine. Study results and limitations: Among AZD1222 vaccinees, only six were seropositive at baseline.

This table comes from immunoSEQ multiplex PCR, and its TCRdb copy is limited to in-frame clones, with some not included. The repertoire consists of some 140,000 clones, with 92% occurring once and the leading ten covering about 3%. Unmatched junction bases numbered 6, after V lost 0 bases and J lost 5 bases. The CDR3 is 15 residues long. CDR1 LNHNV and CDR2 YYDKDF come from the germline V gene (reference sequence). A remark on this clone: Its antigen is still unknown.

The chain employs TRBV15 and TRBJ2-7; 8 nucleotides line up with TRBD1. The sequenced sample was peripheral blood, obtained on day 0 of AZD1222 vaccination. The clonotype was recovered from an adult in good health. CDR3 coding DNA: TGTGCCACCAGCAGAGATCGGACAGGGCACCACGAGCAGTACTTC. This translates into CATSRDRTGHHEQYF.